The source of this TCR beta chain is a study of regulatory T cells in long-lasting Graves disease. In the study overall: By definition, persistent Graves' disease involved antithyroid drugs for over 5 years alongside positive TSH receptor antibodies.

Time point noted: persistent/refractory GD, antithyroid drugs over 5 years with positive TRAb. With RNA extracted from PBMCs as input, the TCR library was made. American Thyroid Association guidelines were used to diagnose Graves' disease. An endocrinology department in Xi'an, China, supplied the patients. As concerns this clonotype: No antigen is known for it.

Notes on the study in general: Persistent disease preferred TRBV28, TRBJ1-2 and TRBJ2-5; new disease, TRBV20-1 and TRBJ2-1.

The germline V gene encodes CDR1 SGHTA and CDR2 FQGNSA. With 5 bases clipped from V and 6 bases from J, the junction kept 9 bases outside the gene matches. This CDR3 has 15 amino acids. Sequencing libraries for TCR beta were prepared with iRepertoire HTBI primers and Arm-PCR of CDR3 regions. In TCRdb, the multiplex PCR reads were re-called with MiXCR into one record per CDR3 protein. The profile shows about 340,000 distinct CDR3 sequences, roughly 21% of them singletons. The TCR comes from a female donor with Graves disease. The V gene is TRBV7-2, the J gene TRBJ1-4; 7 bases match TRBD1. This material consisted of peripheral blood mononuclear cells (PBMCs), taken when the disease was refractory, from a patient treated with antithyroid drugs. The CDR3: CASSRSGQTYEKLFF. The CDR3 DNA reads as TGTGCCAGCAGCCGATCGGGACAGACTTATGAAAAACTGTTTTTT.